The 4 T cell receptor beta chains below were found in one sample sequenced in a study of T cell repertoires in cytomegalovirus infection. These receptors are not linked to any known antigen. TCRdb itself ran the reads through MiXCR, one entry per CDR3 protein. Among approximately 270,000 distinct CDR3 sequences listed, roughly 21% were seen once. Sequences were derived from cultured PBMCs, sampled from culture after CMV antigen stimulation. Receptors were obtained from a human donor in good health (CMV status not recorded). Some clones in this sample may be carry-over from other donors' samples.

This clonotype was observed many times. The rearrangement joins TRBV7-3 to TRBJ2-2; D remains unclear. Germline assignment: CDR1 SGHTA and CDR2 FQGTGA. This CDR3 region has 14 residues. Trimming shortened V by 4 bases and J by 6 bases, and 12 bases separated the two germline ends. The CDR3 here is CASSSGPGAGELFF. In DNA, the CDR3 is TGTGCCAGCAGCTCCGGGCCTGGGGCCGGGGAGCTGTTTTTT.

This clonotype was seen more than once but under ten times. The chain joins TRBV4-2 to TRBJ1-1, with a weak D call TRBD1 (6 bases). Per the germline V gene, CDR1 is LGHNA and CDR2 is YNFKEQ. The CDR3 runs 15 residues. V was cut by 0 bases and J by 3 bases, with 11 bases left in between. For the CDR3, the DNA is TGTGCCAGCAGCCAAGAACAGGGACGCCACACTGAAGCTTTCTTT. This translates into CASSQEQGRHTEAFF.

The chain joins TRBV25-1 to TRBJ1-2; D is uncertain. The V end was cut by 3 bases, the J end by 4 bases, with 12 bases between. CDR1 is MGHDK and CDR2 is SYGVNS in the germline V gene. This CDR3 is built from 14 residues. The CDR3 DNA follows: TGTGCCAGCAGTGACCCGGGCAGAAGCTATGGCTACACCTTC. Its translation: CASSDPGRSYGYTF.

Only a few counts were recorded for this clonotype. The chain recombines TRBV7-2 with TRBJ2-7, with 13 bases lining up with TRBD2. The CDR3 runs to 15 residues. Germline CDR1 SGHTA, CDR2 FQGNSA. The ends lost 7 bases at V and 1 base at J; junction bases unmatched: 4. The CDR3 loop reads CASTRTSGSSYEQYF. In DNA form, the CDR3 reads TGTGCCAGCACCAGGACTAGCGGGAGTTCCTACGAGCAGTACTTC.